A single sample gave rise to the 25 T cell receptor beta chains below, sequenced in a study of T cell changes during pregnancy in multiple sclerosis. TCRdb's table, derived via immunoSEQ multiplex PCR, lists solely in-frame clones and lacks some. The sample carries tens of thousands of clones, 90% to 95% recorded once. The sample here was peripheral blood, taken after pregnancy. Receptor source: a female donor in good health, enrolled as a control in a pregnancy study.

This clone was seen once. CDR3 residues: CASNPSGGRADTQYF. The CDR3, as DNA: TGTGCCAGTAACCCTAGCGGGGGGCGGGCAGATACGCAGTATTTT. The chain combines TRBV19 with TRBJ2-3; 11 bases fit TRBD2. The V gene end was trimmed by 7 bases and the J gene end by 4 bases; junction bases not matched to a gene: 7. Per germline, CDR1 LNHDA and CDR2 SQIVND (reference sequence). The CDR3 runs 15 residues.

The gene calls are TRBV7-2 and TRBJ2-4; no definite D call. Trimming shortened V by 3 bases and J by 3 bases, and 9 bases separated the two germline ends. Germline lookup yields CDR1 SGHTA and CDR2 FQGNSA. The CDR3 is made up of 14 amino acids. As DNA, the CDR3 is TGTGCCAGCAGCTTTTTAATCGGCAAAAACATTCAGTACTTC. Encoded protein: CASSFLIGKNIQYF.

The J gene is TRBJ2-1, the V gene TRBV7-2; D unresolved. The V gene's germline CDR1 is SGHTA and CDR2 FQGNSA. This CDR3 has 13 residues. The CDR3 sequence is CASSRSSYNEQFF. CDR3 bases: TGTGCGTCTTCGAGGAGCTCCTACAATGAGCAGTTCTTC.

The chain carries TRBV19 and TRBJ2-7; D may be TRBD1 (6 bases). Per germline, CDR1 LNHDA and CDR2 SQIVND (reference sequence). This CDR3 has 14 amino acids. Trimming removed 6 bases at V and 3 bases at J, with 15 bases between. This CDR3 is CASSLQGVDYEQYF. The CDR3 DNA is TGTGCCAGTAGCCTACAGGGAGTTGACTACGAGCAGTACTTC.

The J gene is TRBJ1-2, the V gene TRBV5-1, with 8 nucleotides matching TRBD1. CDR3 length equals 14 residues. J gave up 7 bases and V 4 bases, and 9 bases lay outside the gene matches. Looked up from germline, CDR1 is SGHRS and CDR2 is YFSETQ. CDR3 nucleotides: TGCGCCAGCAGCACCGCAGGGGGCGCCTCTGGCTACACCTTC. Translation: CASSTAGGASGYTF.

The rearrangement links TRBV5-4 to TRBJ2-1, with no clear D. V was cut by 3 bases and J by 0 bases, with 10 bases left in between. Germline loops: CDR1 SGHNT, CDR2 YYREEE (reference sequence). This CDR3 is 15 amino acids long. This CDR3 is CASSSVLSSYNEQFF. CDR3 in DNA: TGTGCCAGCAGCTCGGTGTTAAGCTCCTACAATGAGCAGTTCTTC.

This chain connects TRBV7-2 to TRBJ2-3; D is unresolved. With 4 bases removed from V and 2 bases from J, the gap between germline ends came to 10 bases. The CDR3 has 14 amino acids. Germline-derived CDR1 and CDR2 are SGHTA and FQGNSA. The CDR3 DNA sequence: TGTGCCAGCAGCTCTCCCTACTTCACAGATACGCAGTATTTT. Translating it yields CASSSPYFTDTQYF.

The rearrangement uses TRBV7-2 and TRBJ1-3, with D possibly matching TRBD1 (5 bases). Germline V gives CDR1 SGHTA, CDR2 FQGNSA. This CDR3 has 13 residues. V was trimmed by 2 bases and J by 9 bases, leaving 11 bases between them. The CDR3 DNA reads as TGTGCCAGCAGCTTACCTCAAGGGGCCACCATATATTTT. Amino acid sequence: CASSLPQGATIYF.

The chain joins TRBV6-1 to TRBJ2-5, with TRBD1 matching over 7 bases. Germline V gives CDR1 MNHNS, CDR2 SASEGT. The CDR3 runs to 14 residues. J lost 5 bases, V lost 5 bases, and 8 bases had no gene match. CDR3: CASSIGTDSETQYF. The DNA of the CDR3 is TGTGCCAGCAGTATAGGGACAGATTCCGAGACCCAGTACTTC.

The rearrangement links TRBV6-1 to TRBJ2-7; possibly TRBD1 for D (6 bases). The CDR3 contains 13 residues. Germline CDR1 reads MNHNS; CDR2 reads SASEGT. V dropped 4 bases and J dropped 3 bases, with 10 bases sitting between them. The CDR3 region has the DNA TGTGCCAGCAGTGTTGCACAGGGCTACGAGCAGTACTTC. Its translation: CASSVAQGYEQYF.

The V and J genes are TRBV5-1 and TRBJ2-7; possibly TRBD2 for D (5 bases). The CDR3 runs to 15 residues. Germline CDR1 is SGHRS and CDR2 is YFSETQ. V lost 0 bases to trimming and J lost 2 bases, with 12 bases between them. CDR3 DNA sequence: TGCGCCAGCAGCTTGGGATTAGCGCAGACCTACGAGCAGTACTTC. Translation gives CASSLGLAQTYEQYF.

This rearrangement joins TRBV28 to TRBJ2-3; 10 bases agree with TRBD1. Germline CDR1 and CDR2: MDHEN and SYDVKM. The CDR3 covers 15 residues. The trim removed 4 bases at V and 5 bases at J, leaving 6 bases unmatched. Written as DNA, the CDR3 is TGTGCCAGCAGTTCGACAGGGGGCGCGAAAGATACGCAGTATTTT. It encodes CASSSTGGAKDTQYF.

The V gene is TRBV29-1, the J gene TRBJ2-7, with 8 bases identical to TRBD1. The germline gives CDR1 SQVTM, CDR2 ANQGSEA. The CDR3 has 12 residues. The V gene end was trimmed by 7 bases and the J gene end by 6 bases; junction bases not matched to a gene: 8. The CDR3 region has the DNA TGCAGCGCGCTCAGGGGGCCGGGCGAGCAGTACTTC. Translated: CSALRGPGEQYF.

The chain has TRBV29-1 and TRBJ2-3; D not resolved. CDR1 is SQVTM and CDR2 is ANQGSEA in the germline V gene. The V gene lost 6 bases and the J gene lost 0 bases, with 13 bases spanning the gap. This CDR3 has 14 amino acids. CDR3 region: CSVERGSSTDTQYF. In nucleotides, the CDR3 is TGCAGCGTCGAACGAGGATCTAGCACAGATACGCAGTATTTT.

V gene TRBV2 combines with J gene TRBJ2-3, with no clear D. V was cut by 4 bases and J by 2 bases, with 13 bases left in between. CDR1 is SNHLY, CDR2 FYNNEI, per germline. This CDR3 comprises 15 residues. This CDR3 reads CASSVSVLLTDTQYF. The CDR3 DNA sequence: TGTGCCAGCAGTGTGTCAGTCCTTCTCACAGATACGCAGTATTTT.

This chain connects TRBV5-5 to TRBJ2-3; possibly TRBD2 for D (6 bases). CDR1 and CDR2 from the germline V gene are SGHKS and YYEKEE (reference sequence). The CDR3 length is 17 residues. The germline V and J ends were trimmed by 2 bases and 10 bases, with 26 bases remaining between them. The CDR3 nucleotides read TGTGCCAGCAGCTTCTCCCCGGGGGACTCGGGGTTTGGGGCGCAGTATTTT. It codes for CASSFSPGDSGFGAQYF.

The V and J genes are TRBV5-6 and TRBJ1-1; TRBD1 matches 8 bases. With 4 bases clipped from V and 0 bases from J, the junction kept 5 bases outside the gene matches. The germline V gene encodes CDR1 SGHDT and CDR2 YYEEEE. The length of the CDR3 is 15 residues. In DNA, the CDR3 is TGTGCCAGCAGCCTCTGGGACAGGCTGAACACTGAAGCTTTCTTT. It is translated as CASSLWDRLNTEAFF.

The chain couples TRBV20-1 to TRBJ2-1; unclear D gene. Germline values: CDR1 DFQATT, CDR2 SNEGSKA (reference sequence). CDR3 length: 11 residues. Trimming left V 3 bases short and J 7 bases short, with 7 bases between. CDR3 sequence (DNA): TGCAGTGCTAGTCCCCGGAATGAGCAGTTCTTC. Encoded protein: CSASPRNEQFF.

This chain uses TRBV20-1 with TRBJ1-1; maybe TRBD1 (5 bases). Trimming stripped 3 bases from V and 6 bases from J, with 8 bases between. The CDR3 extends over 11 amino acids. CDR1 and CDR2 from the germline V gene are DFQATT and SNEGSKA (reference sequence). The CDR3 sequence: CSASWGAEAFF. The CDR3 DNA is TGCAGTGCTAGTTGGGGGGCTGAAGCTTTCTTT.

This chain joins TRBV5-1 and TRBJ2-5, with D maybe TRBD1 (5 bases). The CDR3 is 14 amino acids. Trimming cost V 2 bases and J 2 bases, with 10 bases left between them. Germline CDR1 reads SGHRS; CDR2 reads YFSETQ. CDR3 sequence (DNA): TGCGCCAGCAGCTTTCGACAGCTACAAGAGACCCAGTACTTC. Translated, it gives CASSFRQLQETQYF.

V and J are TRBV5-4 and TRBJ2-6, with 7 bases identical to TRBD1. The CDR3 contains 19 residues. The V gene end was trimmed by 4 bases and the J gene end by 0 bases; junction bases not matched to a gene: 13. From germline, CDR1 is SGHNT and CDR2 YYREEE (reference sequence). CDR3 sequence reads: CASSLRTGPFISGANVLTF. In nucleotides, the CDR3 is TGTGCCAGCAGCCTCCGGACAGGCCCCTTTATCTCTGGGGCCAACGTCCTGACTTTC. Drawing the rest from reference TRBV5-4 and TRBJ2-6, the complete variable domain is ETGVTQSPTHLIKTRGQQVTLRCSSQSGHNTVSWYQQALGQGPQFIFQYYREEENGRGNFPPRFSGLQFPNYSSELNVNALELDDSALYLCASSLRTGPFISGANVLTFGAGSRLTVL.

The chain joins TRBV5-4 to TRBJ2-7, with D hard to call. This CDR3 is 13 amino acids long. Looked up from germline, CDR1 is SGHNT and CDR2 is YYREEE (reference sequence). V was cut by 2 bases and J by 5 bases, with 11 bases left in between. The CDR3, as DNA: TGTGCCAGCAGCTTTGGTCAGTCCGACGAGCAGTACTTC. Translation gives CASSFGQSDEQYF.

The rearrangement links TRBV11-2 to TRBJ2-2, with 10 bases identical to TRBD2. The germline gives CDR1 SGHAT, CDR2 FQNNGV. J was trimmed by 8 bases and V by 2 bases; bases with no gene match: 5. The CDR3 covers 15 residues. CDR3 DNA: TGTGCCAGCAGCTTAACTAGCGGGGTATCGGGGGAGCTGTTTTTT. Amino acid sequence: CASSLTSGVSGELFF.

This clone was seen a single time. The rearrangement links TRBV27 to TRBJ1-1; D is undetermined. Trimming pared 4 bases from V and 4 bases from J, leaving 10 bases between. CDR3 length equals 13 residues. CDR1 MNHEY and CDR2 SMNVEV come from the germline V gene (reference sequence). The CDR3 loop reads CASSYGVCTEAFF. The CDR3 DNA sequence: TGTGCCAGCAGTTACGGAGTATGCACTGAAGCTTTCTTT.

The chain joins TRBV7-2 to TRBJ1-2; the D gene is possibly TRBD1 (6 bases). Trimming took off 5 bases at V and 8 bases at J, with 9 bases between the two ends. Looked up from germline, CDR1 is SGHTA and CDR2 is FQGNSA. This CDR3 contains 11 residues. In DNA, the CDR3 is TGTGCCAGCAGCCGGGACACCGGCTACACCTTC. Translating gives CASSRDTGYTF.